This T cell receptor (beta chain) is from a study of T cell repertoires in urothelial bladder cancer. Study information: Of 11 to 13 resected lesions, a few were cT2 or greater. Overall study findings and caveats: In carcinoma specimens, a single clone made up to about 15% of infiltrating lymphocytes. Infiltrating lymphocytes: median 2% in carcinoma versus 9.5% to 15% in benign specimens.

Clones were sequenced by immunoSEQ multiplex PCR, and TCRdb holds only the in-frame ones, with some missing. Here the sample spans about 13,000 clones, around 64% being singletons. About this clone itself: Its antigen remains unknown.

The CDR3 sequence is 18 residues long. Per the germline V gene, CDR1 is SGDLS and CDR2 is YYNGEE. V trimming: 4 bases; J trimming: 2 bases; junction bases outside the gene matches: 9. This sequence joins TRBV9 and TRBJ2-1; 13 bases agree with TRBD2. The sequence was collected from a human donor with urothelial carcinoma. The sequencing sample was made of tumor-infiltrating cells from bladder cancer. The CDR3 DNA is TGTGCCAGCAGCTCCCCGACTAGCGGGGGGCCCACCTACAATGAGCAGTTCTTC. It translates to CASSSPTSGGPTYNEQFF.